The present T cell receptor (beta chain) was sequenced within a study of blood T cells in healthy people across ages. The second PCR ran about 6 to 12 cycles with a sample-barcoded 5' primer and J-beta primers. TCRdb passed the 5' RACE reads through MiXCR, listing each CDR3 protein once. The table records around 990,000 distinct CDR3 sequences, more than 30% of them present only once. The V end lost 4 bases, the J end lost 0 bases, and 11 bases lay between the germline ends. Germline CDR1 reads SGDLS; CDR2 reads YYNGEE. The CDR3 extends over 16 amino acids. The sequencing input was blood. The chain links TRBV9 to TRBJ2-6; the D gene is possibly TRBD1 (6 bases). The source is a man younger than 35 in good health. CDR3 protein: CASSSDRTSGANVLTF. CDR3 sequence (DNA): TGTGCCAGCAGCTCGGACAGAACCTCTGGGGCCAACGTCCTGACTTTC.